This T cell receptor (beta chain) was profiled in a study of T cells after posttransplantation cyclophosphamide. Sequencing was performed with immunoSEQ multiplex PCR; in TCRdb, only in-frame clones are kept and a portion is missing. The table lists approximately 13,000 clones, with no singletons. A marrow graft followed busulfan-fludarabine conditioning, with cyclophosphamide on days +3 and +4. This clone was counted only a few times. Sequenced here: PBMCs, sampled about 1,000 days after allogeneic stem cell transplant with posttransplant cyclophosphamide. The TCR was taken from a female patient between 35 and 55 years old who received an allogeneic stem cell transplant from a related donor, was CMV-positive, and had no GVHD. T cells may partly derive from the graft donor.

The CDR3 DNA reads as TGTGCCAGCAGCTTAGCAAGGGGCCCAGATACGCAGTATTTT. This codes for CASSLARGPDTQYF. The rearrangement joins TRBV7-9 to TRBJ2-3, with a tentative D call TRBD1 (5 bases). The ends were cut back, 0 bases at V and 4 bases at J, with 8 bases in the middle. CDR3 length: 14 amino acids. Per germline, CDR1 SEHNR and CDR2 FQNEAQ (reference sequence).